This T cell receptor (beta chain) is drawn from a study of tissue T cells after allogeneic stem cell transplantation. CDR3 length: 16 amino acids. Only in-frame clones appear in the TCRdb table, and some are missing; sequencing was by immunoSEQ multiplex PCR. This table holds 8,000 to 10,000 clones, 50% to 70% found once. The sequence was obtained from a woman between 18 and 49 years old with breast cancer. V usage is TRBV21-1 and J usage is TRBJ2-7. TRBV21-1 is tagged as a pseudogene. The starting material was tissue from the ileum, obtained at autopsy. The CDR3 sequence is CASRGPEGFRLIEQYF. The DNA for the CDR3 is TGTGCCAGCAGGGGACCAGAGGGCTTTAGGTTGATCGAGCAGTACTTC.